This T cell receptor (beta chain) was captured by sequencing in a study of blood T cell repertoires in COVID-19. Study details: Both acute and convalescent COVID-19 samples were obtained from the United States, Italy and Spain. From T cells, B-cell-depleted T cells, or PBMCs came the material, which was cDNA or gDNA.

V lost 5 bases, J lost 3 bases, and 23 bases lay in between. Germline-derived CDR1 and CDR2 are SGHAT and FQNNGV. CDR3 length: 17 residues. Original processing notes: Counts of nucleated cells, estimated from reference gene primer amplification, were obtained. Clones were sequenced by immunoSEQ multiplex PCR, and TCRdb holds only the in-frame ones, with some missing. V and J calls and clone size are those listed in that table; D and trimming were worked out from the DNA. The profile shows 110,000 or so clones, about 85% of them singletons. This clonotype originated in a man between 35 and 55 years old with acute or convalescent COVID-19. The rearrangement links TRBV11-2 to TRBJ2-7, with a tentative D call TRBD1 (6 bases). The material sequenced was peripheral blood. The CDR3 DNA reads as TGTGCCAGCAGCCTAGGGGTGTTGGGGACACGGGACTACGAGCAGTACTTC. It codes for CASSLGVLGTRDYEQYF.